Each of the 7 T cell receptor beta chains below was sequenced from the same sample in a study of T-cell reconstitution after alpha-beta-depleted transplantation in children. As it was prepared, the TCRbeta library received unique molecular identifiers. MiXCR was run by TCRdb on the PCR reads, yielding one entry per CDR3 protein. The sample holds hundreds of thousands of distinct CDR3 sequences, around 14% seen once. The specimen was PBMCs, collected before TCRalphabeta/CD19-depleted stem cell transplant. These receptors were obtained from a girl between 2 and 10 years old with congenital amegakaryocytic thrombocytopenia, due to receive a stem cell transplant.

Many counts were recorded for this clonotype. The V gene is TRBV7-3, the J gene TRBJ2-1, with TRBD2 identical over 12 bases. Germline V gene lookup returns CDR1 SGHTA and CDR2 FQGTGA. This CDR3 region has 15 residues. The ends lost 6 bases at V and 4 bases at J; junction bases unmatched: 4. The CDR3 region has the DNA TGTGCCAGCAGTCCTAGCGGGAGGGAGTACAATGAGCAGTTCTTC. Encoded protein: CASSPSGREYNEQFF.

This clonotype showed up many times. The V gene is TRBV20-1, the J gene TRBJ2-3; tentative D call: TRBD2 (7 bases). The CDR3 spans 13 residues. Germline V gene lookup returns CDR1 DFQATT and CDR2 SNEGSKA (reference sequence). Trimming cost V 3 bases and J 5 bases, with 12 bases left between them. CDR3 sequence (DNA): TGCAGTGCTAGGGCTAGGGGGGGAGATACGCAGTATTTT. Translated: CSARARGGDTQYF.

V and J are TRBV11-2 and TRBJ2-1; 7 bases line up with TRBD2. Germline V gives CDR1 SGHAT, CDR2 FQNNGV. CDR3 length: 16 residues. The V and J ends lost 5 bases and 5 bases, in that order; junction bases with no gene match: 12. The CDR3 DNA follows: TGTGCCAGCAGCGGCCCTGGGGGGGTGGCCGACAATGAGCAGTTCTTC. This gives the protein CASSGPGGVADNEQFF.

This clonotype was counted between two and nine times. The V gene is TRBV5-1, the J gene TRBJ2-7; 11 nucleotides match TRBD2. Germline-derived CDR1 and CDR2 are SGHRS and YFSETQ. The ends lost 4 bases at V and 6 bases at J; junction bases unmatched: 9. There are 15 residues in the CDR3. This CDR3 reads CASSVLAGVPGEQYF. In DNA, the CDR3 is TGCGCCAGCAGCGTACTAGCGGGAGTACCGGGCGAGCAGTACTTC.

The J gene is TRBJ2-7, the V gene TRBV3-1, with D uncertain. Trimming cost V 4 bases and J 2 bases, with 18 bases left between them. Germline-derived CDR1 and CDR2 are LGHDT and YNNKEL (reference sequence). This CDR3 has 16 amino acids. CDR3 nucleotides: TGTGCCAGCAGCCTACACGACCAATTATTTCCCTACGAGCAGTACTTC. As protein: CASSLHDQLFPYEQYF.

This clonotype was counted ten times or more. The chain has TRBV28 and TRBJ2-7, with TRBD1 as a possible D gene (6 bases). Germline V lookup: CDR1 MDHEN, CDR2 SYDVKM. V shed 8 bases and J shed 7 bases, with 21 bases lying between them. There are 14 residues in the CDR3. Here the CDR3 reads CASDSRTDSFEQYF. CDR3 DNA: TGTGCCAGCGACTCCAGGACAGACTCCTTTGAGCAGTACTTC.

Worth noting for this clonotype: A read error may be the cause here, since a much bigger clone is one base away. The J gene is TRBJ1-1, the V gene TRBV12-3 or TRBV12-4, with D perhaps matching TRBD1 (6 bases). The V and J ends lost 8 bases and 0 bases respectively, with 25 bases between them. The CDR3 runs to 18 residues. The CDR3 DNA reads TGTGCCAGCTGTGTTCGTAGGGGGGACGGCGATATGAACACTGAAGCTTTCTTT. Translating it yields CASCVRRGDGDMNTEAFF.